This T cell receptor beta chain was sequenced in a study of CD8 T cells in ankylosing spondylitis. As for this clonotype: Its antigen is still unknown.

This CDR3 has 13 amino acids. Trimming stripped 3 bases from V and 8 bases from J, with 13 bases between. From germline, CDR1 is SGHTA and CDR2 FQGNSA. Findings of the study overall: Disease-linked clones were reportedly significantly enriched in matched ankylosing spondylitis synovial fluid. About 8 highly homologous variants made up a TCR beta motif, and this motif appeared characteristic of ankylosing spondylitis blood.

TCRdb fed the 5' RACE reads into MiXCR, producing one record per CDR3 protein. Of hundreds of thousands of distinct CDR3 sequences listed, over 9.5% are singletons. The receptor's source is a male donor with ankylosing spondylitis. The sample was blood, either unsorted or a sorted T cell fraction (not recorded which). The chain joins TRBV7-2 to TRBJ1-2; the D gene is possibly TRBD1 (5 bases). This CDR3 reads CASSLRGVEGYTF. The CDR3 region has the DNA TGTGCCAGCAGCTTGAGAGGGGTTGAAGGCTACACCTTC.